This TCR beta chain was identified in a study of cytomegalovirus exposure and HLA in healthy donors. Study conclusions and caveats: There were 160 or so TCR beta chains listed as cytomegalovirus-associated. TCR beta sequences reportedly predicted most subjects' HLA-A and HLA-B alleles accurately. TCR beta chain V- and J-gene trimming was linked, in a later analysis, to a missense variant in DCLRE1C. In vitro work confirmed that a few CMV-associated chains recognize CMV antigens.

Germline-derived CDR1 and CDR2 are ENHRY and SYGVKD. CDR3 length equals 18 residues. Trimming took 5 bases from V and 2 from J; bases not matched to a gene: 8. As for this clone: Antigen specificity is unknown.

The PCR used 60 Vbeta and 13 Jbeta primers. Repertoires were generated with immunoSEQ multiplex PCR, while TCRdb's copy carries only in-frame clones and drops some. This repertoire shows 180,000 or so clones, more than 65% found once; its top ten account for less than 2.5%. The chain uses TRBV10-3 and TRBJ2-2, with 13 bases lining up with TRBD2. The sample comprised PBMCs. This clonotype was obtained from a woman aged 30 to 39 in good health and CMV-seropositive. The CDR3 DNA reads TGTGCCATCAGTAGCACCGGGACTAGCGGGATAAACACCGGGGAGCTGTTTTTT. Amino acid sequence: CAISSTGTSGINTGELFF.